These 16 T cell receptor beta chains were all obtained from the same sample, sequenced in a study of blood T cell repertoires in COVID-19. Sequencing used immunoSEQ multiplex PCR; TCRdb keeps in-frame clones, though not all of them. This sample yields more than 200,000 clones, of which roughly 84% are seen a single time; under 5.5% belongs to the top ten. The sequenced material came from peripheral blood. The receptors were gathered from a man between 60 and 70 years old with acute or convalescent COVID-19.

V is TRBV5-1 and J is TRBJ2-7; 13 bases fit TRBD2. V shed 0 bases, J shed 3 bases, and the junction held 3 bases outside the gene matches. Looked up from germline, CDR1 is SGHRS and CDR2 is YFSETQ. The CDR3 consists of 16 residues. The CDR3 nucleotides read TGCGCCAGCAGCTTGGGCCGGACTAGCGGGGGCTACGAGCAGTACTTC. Its protein product is CASSLGRTSGGYEQYF.

The DNA for the CDR3 is TGTGCCAGCAGTCCGACAGGGGGCTTTATGAACACTGAAGCTTTCTTT. Residues: CASSPTGGFMNTEAFF. The V and J genes are TRBV13 and TRBJ1-1, with 10 bases lining up with TRBD1. This CDR3 spans 16 amino acids. CDR1 is PRHDT and CDR2 is FYEKMQ in the germline V gene (reference sequence). Trimming at V came to 6 bases and at J to 0 bases, leaving 7 bases not matched to a gene.

This rearrangement joins TRBV7-2 to TRBJ2-1, with TRBD2 as a possible D gene (6 bases). Trimming took off 5 bases at V and 1 base at J, with 12 bases between the two ends. This CDR3 is 15 amino acids long. The germline gives CDR1 SGHTA, CDR2 FQGNSA. The CDR3 DNA follows: TGTGCCAGCAGCCCCCGACTAGTTTCCTACAATGAGCAGTTCTTC. This codes for CASSPRLVSYNEQFF.

V is TRBV5-8 and J is TRBJ2-2, with 9 bases matching TRBD1. Looked up from germline, CDR1 is SGHTS and CDR2 is YDEGEE. The junction had 8 bases not matched to a gene; V was cut back by 4 bases and J by 4 bases. The CDR3 runs to 16 residues. The CDR3 nucleotides read TGTGCCAGCAGCCTTGGGACAGGGTGGGTCACCGGGGAGCTGTTTTTT. Residues: CASSLGTGWVTGELFF.

The V gene is TRBV4-3, the J gene TRBJ2-1; a weak D match, TRBD2 (5 bases). This CDR3 spans 17 amino acids. V lost 0 bases and J lost 6, with 18 bases in between. Germline values: CDR1 LGHNA, CDR2 YSLEER. Written as DNA, the CDR3 is TGCGCCAGCAGCCAAGAATCCGGAGGATTGAAAGGCAATGAGCAGTTCTTC. Translated: CASSQESGGLKGNEQFF.

The count of this clone is one. V usage is TRBV7-8 and J usage is TRBJ2-3, with 9 bases matching TRBD1. Per germline, CDR1 SGHVS and CDR2 FQNEAQ. The CDR3 runs 14 residues. Germline trimming cut 5 bases from V and 3 bases from J; bases unmatched to any gene: 3. CDR3 region: CASSRDRGTDTQYF. CDR3 sequence (DNA): TGTGCCAGCAGCCGCGACAGGGGGACAGATACGCAGTATTTT.

The genes are TRBV30 and TRBJ1-2, with 9 nucleotides matching TRBD1. The CDR3 totals 14 residues. CDR1 is GTSNPN and CDR2 is SVGIG in the germline V gene (reference sequence). With 0 bases clipped from V and 6 bases from J, the junction kept 5 bases outside the gene matches. This CDR3 is CAWSVLGQGNGYTF. The CDR3 region has the DNA TGTGCCTGGAGTGTACTGGGACAGGGTAATGGCTACACCTTC.

The gene calls are TRBV15 and TRBJ2-2, with 13 bases identical to TRBD2. Germline assignment: CDR1 LNHNV and CDR2 YYDKDF (reference sequence). This CDR3 region has 16 residues. The V and J ends lost 5 bases and 5 bases, in that order; junction bases with no gene match: 5. The CDR3 region has the DNA TGTGCCACCAGCCCCGGACTAGCGGGAGATACCGGGGAGCTGTTTTTT. Encoded protein: CATSPGLAGDTGELFF.

The V gene is TRBV19, the J gene TRBJ2-2; 8 bases align to TRBD1. The V gene's germline CDR1 is LNHDA and CDR2 SQIVND (reference sequence). This CDR3 comprises 14 residues. V was clipped by 6 bases and J by 7 bases; unmatched bases: 7. CDR3 in amino acids: CASRLDRAVGELFF. CDR3 bases: TGTGCCAGTAGACTGGACAGGGCGGTCGGGGAGCTGTTTTTT.

The DNA for the CDR3 is TGTGCCAGCAATCCTGAGACAGGGAACTCCAATTCACCCCTCCACTTT. This sequence encodes CASNPETGNSNSPLHF. J is TRBJ1-6 and V is TRBV2, with 7 bases aligning to TRBD1. The CDR3 consists of 16 residues. The ends lost 7 bases at V and 7 bases at J; junction bases unmatched: 13. Germline V gives CDR1 SNHLY, CDR2 FYNNEI.

The chain is built from TRBV3-1 (or the pseudogene TRBV3-2) and TRBJ1-1; D remains ambiguous. The CDR3 length is 12 residues. CDR1 and CDR2 from the germline V gene are LGHDT and YNNKEL (reference sequence). V dropped 2 bases and J dropped 7 bases, with 8 bases sitting between them. The CDR3 coding sequence is TGTGCCAGCAGCCAATCAAGGAGTGAAGCTTTCTTT. It is translated as CASSQSRSEAFF.

The rearrangement links TRBV6-6 to TRBJ2-7; a possible D gene is TRBD2 (6 bases). The CDR3 is 16 amino acids. The germline CDR1 and CDR2 sequences are MNHNY and SVGAGI (reference sequence). The V and J ends lost 7 bases and 2 bases respectively, with 21 bases between them. As DNA, the CDR3 is TGTGCCAGCAAACAGCGGGCATTTGGGGCCCCCTACGAGCAGTACTTC. Translated: CASKQRAFGAPYEQYF.

This rearrangement joins TRBV11-3 to TRBJ2-3; 8 nucleotides align to TRBD1. CDR3 length equals 14 residues. V lost 5 bases and J lost 5; bases outside the gene matches: 6. Germline V gene data show CDR1 as SGHNT and CDR2 as YENEEA. CDR3 region: CASSGGQGGDTQYF. Here the CDR3 DNA reads TGTGCCAGCAGCGGAGGACAGGGAGGAGATACGCAGTATTTT.

The chain uses TRBV30 and TRBJ1-6, with D tentatively TRBD1 (6 bases). The germline V gene has CDR1 GTSNPN and CDR2 SVGIG (reference sequence). There are 14 residues in the CDR3. Between the trimmed V and J ends, which lost 3 bases and 7 bases, there was a span of 13 bases. The CDR3 DNA follows: TGTGCCTGGAGCGCGGACAGAGGAAATTCACCCCTCCACTTT. The encoded protein is CAWSADRGNSPLHF.

V usage is TRBV28 and J usage is TRBJ1-1; D perhaps matches TRBD1 (6 bases). Trimming stripped 3 bases from V and 1 base from J, with 15 bases between. CDR1 MDHEN and CDR2 SYDVKM come from the germline V gene. The CDR3 covers 16 residues. The CDR3 bases are TGTGCCAGCAGTTTCGGCCGGTTGGGGGCGAACACTGAAGCTTTCTTT. Its translation is CASSFGRLGANTEAFF. Complete variable domain (other parts from reference TRBV28 and TRBJ1-1): DVKVTQSSRYLVKRTGEKVFLECVQDMDHENMFWYRQDPGLGLRLIYFSYDVKMKEKGDIPEGYSVSREKKERFSLILESASTNQTSMYLCASSFGRLGANTEAFFGQGTRLTVV.

This chain joins TRBV2 and TRBJ2-7, with 12 bases identical to TRBD1. CDR3 size: 16 residues. Germline trimming cut 6 bases from V and 3 bases from J; bases unmatched to any gene: 9. The germline V gene has CDR1 SNHLY and CDR2 FYNNEI. CDR3 in amino acids: CASRGQGATFSYEQYF. The CDR3 bases are TGTGCCAGCAGGGGACAGGGGGCAACTTTTAGCTACGAGCAGTACTTC.